This TCR beta chain comes out of a study of T-cell reconstitution after alpha-beta-depleted transplantation in children. Library preparation (for TCRbeta) was performed with unique molecular identifiers. One entry per CDR3 protein results from TCRdb running MiXCR on the PCR reads. The repertoire holds approximately 650,000 distinct CDR3 sequences, with less than 15% as singletons. Germline CDR1 is MDHEN and CDR2 is SYDVKM. The CDR3 runs 13 residues. Trimming removed 10 bases at V and 5 bases at J, with 18 bases between. This clonotype originated in a girl aged 2 to 10 with congenital amegakaryocytic thrombocytopenia, due to receive a stem cell transplant. The chain uses TRBV28 and TRBJ2-7; maybe TRBD2 (6 bases). The sequencing used PBMCs, collected before TCRalphabeta/CD19-depleted stem cell transplant. CDR3 sequence reads: CAIYRQRANEQYF. DNA of the CDR3: TGTGCCATCTACCGACAGCGGGCGAACGAGCAGTACTTC.